These 16 T cell receptor beta chains were sequenced from one sample in a study of shared clonotypes between healthy human individuals. This table comes from immunoSEQ multiplex PCR, and its TCRdb copy is limited to in-frame clones, with some not included. The table has more than 2,000,000 clones, 93% seen once; the top ten hold under 0.45%. Sequencing was carried out using naive CD4+ T cells from PBMCs. As to subset: CD45RA+ positively selected. Source of these receptors: a man between 18 and 35 years old in good health. Some clones in this sample may be carry-over from other donors' samples.

Notes on this clone: The sample holds other DNA sequences that translate to the same CDR3. The chain recombines TRBV9 with TRBJ2-1, with D possibly TRBD2 on 6 matching bases. Germline loops: CDR1 SGDLS, CDR2 YYNGEE. The length of the CDR3 is 15 residues. V shed 0 bases and J shed 0 bases, with 7 bases lying between them. CDR3 nucleotide sequence: TGTGCCAGCAGCGTAGGCGGGAACTCCTACAATGAGCAGTTCTTC. It translates to CASSVGGNSYNEQFF.

The chain recombines TRBV5-1 with TRBJ2-1; 7 positions agree with TRBD2. The V segment lost 2 bases and the J segment 9 bases; nucleotides outside the gene matches: 14. The germline gives CDR1 SGHRS, CDR2 YFSETQ. This CDR3 contains 16 residues. CDR3 nucleotide sequence: TGCGCCAGCAGCTTAGAGATGACTAGCTCCGTCGGTGAGCAGTTCTTC. Translated, it gives CASSLEMTSSVGEQFF.

Of note for this clone: Other DNA sequences of this sample code for an identical CDR3. This rearrangement joins TRBV6-6 to TRBJ2-6, with D uncertain. CDR3 length: 13 residues. Germline V CDR1 and CDR2: MNHNY, SVGAGI (reference sequence). The V end lost 4 bases, the J end lost 0 bases, and 1 base lay between the germline ends. The CDR3 DNA is TGTGCCAGCAGTTCCTCTGGGGCCAACGTCCTGACTTTC. It yields the protein CASSSSGANVLTF.

This rearrangement joins TRBV6-1 to TRBJ2-1; TRBD1 matches at 8 bases. The CDR3 runs to 12 residues. Trimming took 2 bases from V and 16 from J; bases not matched to a gene: 7. Germline CDR1 and CDR2: MNHNS and SASEGT. The CDR3 here is CASSERGRGLFF. In nucleotides, the CDR3 is TGTGCCAGCAGTGAACGGGGCAGGGGGCTATTCTTC.

This chain joins TRBV7-6 and TRBJ1-5; a weak D match, TRBD1 (6 bases). This CDR3 contains 16 residues. CDR1 SGHVS and CDR2 FNYEAQ come from the germline V gene. V was trimmed by 5 bases and J by 4 bases, leaving 18 bases between them. The CDR3, as DNA: TGTGCCAGCAGCCCGAACAACAGGGAACAAAATCAGCCCCAGCATTTT. Amino acids: CASSPNNREQNQPQHF.

V and J are TRBV28 and TRBJ2-6; TRBD1 agrees at 8 bases. The V and J ends lost 10 bases and 2 bases, in that order; junction bases with no gene match: 16. From germline, CDR1 is MDHEN and CDR2 SYDVKM. The length of the CDR3 is 18 residues. CDR3 residues: CATSLGTGSLPGANVLTF. CDR3 bases: TGTGCCACCTCACTGGGGACAGGATCCCTCCCTGGGGCCAACGTCCTGACTTTC.

The rearrangement uses TRBV5-8 and TRBJ2-3; tentatively, D is TRBD1 or TRBD2 (5 bases each). The germline V and J ends were trimmed by 1 base and 4 bases, with 13 bases remaining between them. Per germline, CDR1 SGHTS and CDR2 YDEGEE. This CDR3 is built from 15 residues. CDR3 DNA sequence: TGTGCCAGCAGCTTGTGGGGACCCGGCCCAGATACGCAGTATTTT. Protein sequence: CASSLWGPGPDTQYF.

In regard to this clone: Other DNA sequences within the sample encode an identical CDR3. V and J are TRBV5-1 and TRBJ2-3, with 8 bases aligning to TRBD2. The CDR3 runs 15 residues. Trimming removed 2 bases from V and 0 bases from J; junction bases left unmatched: 2. The germline gives CDR1 SGHRS, CDR2 YFSETQ. The chain's CDR3 is CASSFTSGSTDTQYF. CDR3 nucleotide sequence: TGCGCCAGCAGCTTTACTAGCGGTAGCACAGATACGCAGTATTTT.

The rearrangement uses TRBV19 and TRBJ2-1; D is unclear. CDR3 length: 15 residues. Trimming left V 10 bases short and J 2 bases short, with 18 bases between. Germline V gene sequence: CDR1 LNHDA, CDR2 SQIVND (reference sequence). CDR3 in DNA: TGTGCCACCGCGGTTACGGGCCCCCCCTACAATGAGCAGTTCTTC. Translation: CATAVTGPPYNEQFF.

This clone was counted a single time. This chain joins TRBV27 and TRBJ2-6; D is undetermined. V shed 9 bases and J shed 0 bases, with 18 bases lying between them. Germline CDR1 MNHEY, CDR2 SMNVEV (reference sequence). This CDR3 has 17 residues. For the CDR3, the DNA is TGTGCCAGTGGGTGGGCACGCGACTCCTCTGGGGCCAACGTCCTGACTTTC. Protein: CASGWARDSSGANVLTF.

As concerns this clone: A junction boundary mismatches the germline segment, possibly from a read error. Different DNA sequences within this sample yield the same CDR3. V usage is TRBV15 and J usage is TRBJ1-2; D ambiguous. Germline CDR1 reads LNHNV; CDR2 reads YYDKDF (reference sequence). The CDR3 consists of 14 residues. The CDR3 loop reads CATSRDTEDYGYTF. The CDR3 region has the DNA TGTGCCACCAGCAGAGATACAGAAGACTATGGCTATACCTTC.

CDR3 region: CASSQNGERAGELFF. The CDR3 coding sequence is TGTGCCAGCAGCCAAAATGGGGAGCGCGCCGGGGAGCTGTTTTTT. V gene TRBV4-2 combines with J gene TRBJ2-2; D is possibly TRBD2 (5 bases). The CDR3 consists of 15 residues. Germline V gene data show CDR1 as LGHNA and CDR2 as YNFKEQ. The V end was cut by 2 bases, the J end by 6 bases, with 13 bases between.

This clone came up once. CDR3 region: CASSIGGQGGIKEQFF. The CDR3 DNA follows: TGTGCCAGTAGTATAGGGGGTCAGGGTGGAATTAAAGAGCAGTTCTTC. The chain carries TRBV19 and TRBJ2-1; possible D gene TRBD1, 5 bases. V lost 1 base, J lost 10 bases, and 20 bases lay in between. CDR1 and CDR2 from the germline V gene are LNHDA and SQIVND (reference sequence). The CDR3 spans 16 residues.

V and J are TRBV5-4 and TRBJ1-4; D remains ambiguous. Germline CDR1 and CDR2: SGHNT and YYREEE (reference sequence). The V and J ends lost 4 bases and 7 bases respectively, with 14 bases between them. CDR3 length: 14 residues. CDR3 nucleotides: TGTGCCAGCAGCCCCGGGTCCTTTGGTGAAAAACTGTTTTTT. Its translation is CASSPGSFGEKLFF.

V is TRBV7-9 and J is TRBJ2-1, with D unclear. The germline V and J ends were trimmed by 3 bases and 4 bases, with 4 bases remaining between them. The CDR3 totals 12 residues. CDR1 and CDR2 from the germline V gene are SEHNR and FQNEAQ (reference sequence). The CDR3: CASSFRYNEQFF. The CDR3, as DNA: TGTGCCAGCAGCTTCAGATACAATGAGCAGTTCTTC. Complete variable domain (other parts from reference TRBV7-9 and TRBJ2-1): DTGVSQNPRHKITKRGQNVTFRCDPISEHNRLYWYRQTLGQGPEFLTYFQNEAQLEKSRLLSDRFSAERPKGSFSTLEIQRTEQGDSAMYLCASSFRYNEQFFGPGTRLTVL.

Comment on this clone: The same CDR3 also results from other DNA sequences found in this sample. The V and J genes are TRBV5-4 and TRBJ2-3, with 12 bases fitting TRBD2. This CDR3 region has 16 residues. V shed 3 bases, J shed 0 bases, and the junction held 2 bases outside the gene matches. The germline gives CDR1 SGHNT, CDR2 YYREEE (reference sequence). CDR3 protein: CASSSGLAGSTDTQYF. The CDR3 nucleotides are TGTGCCAGCAGCTCGGGACTAGCGGGCAGCACAGATACGCAGTATTTT.